Given below is one TCR beta chain in context. Its antigen is unidentified. Researchers ran the PCR with 60 Vbeta and 13 Jbeta primers. Generated by immunoSEQ multiplex PCR, the TCRdb table keeps only in-frame clones and is missing some. The repertoire has 60,000 to 75,000 clones, about 84% of them found once; the top ten carry around 7.4%. These data come from a study of cytomegalovirus exposure and HLA in healthy donors. Broader study findings: Sequencing likely produced, as an artifact, a cluster of highly shared sequence variants. Later on, a genetic analysis was performed. It linked a missense variant in DCLRE1C with V- and J-gene trimming of TCR beta. Most observed TCR sequences were rare, whereas some public TCRs were detected in many donors. Overall, roughly 150 TCR beta chains were annotated as cytomegalovirus-associated.

This receptor was taken from a young man in good health and CMV-seropositive. Material: PBMCs.

The CDR3 region is CASSSSQAPYEQYF. The CDR3 bases are TGTGCCAGCAGCTCATCTCAAGCCCCCTACGAGCAGTACTTC. The chain carries TRBV7-9 and TRBJ2-7; no firm D call. This CDR3 spans 14 amino acids. CDR1 is SEHNR, CDR2 FQNEAQ, per germline (reference sequence). Trimming stripped 4 bases from V and 2 bases from J, with 12 bases between. Full variable domain (outside the CDR3, taken from reference TRBV7-9 and TRBJ2-7): DTGVSQNPRHKITKRGQNVTFRCDPISEHNRLYWYRQTLGQGPEFLTYFQNEAQLEKSRLLSDRFSAERPKGSFSTLEIQRTEQGDSAMYLCASSSSQAPYEQYFGPGTRLTVT.